The 22 T cell receptor beta chains given below trace back to one sample, sequenced in a study of metastatic and nonmetastatic thyroid tumors. Using MiXCR, TCRdb re-called clones from the PCR reads. In the table there are 30,000 to 40,000 clones, 20% to 30% of which are singletons. All patients reached thyroid surgery having received no treatment beforehand. The sample comprised blood. These receptors were obtained from a female donor with papillary thyroid cancer or a benign thyroid nodule (not recorded which). Some clones in this sample may be carry-over from other donors' samples.

This clone occurred once. The missing conserved phenylalanine or tryptophan at the end of this CDR3 makes a read error likely. Because the CDR3's place on the DNA is in doubt, the DNA is left out and the CDR3 is given as listed by TCRdb. The chain has TRBV4-2 and TRBJ1-5; no DNA check was done on the table's D call, TRBD1. With termini counted, the CDR3 has 15 amino acids. The germline V gene encodes CDR1 LGHNA and CDR2 YNFKEQ. CDR3 region: CAISQAGDSNQPQHS.

In this sample, this clone turned up a few times. J is TRBJ1-3 and V is TRBV6-1; no firm D call. Germline loops: CDR1 MNHNS, CDR2 SASEGT. The CDR3 contains 11 residues. The V end was cut by 10 bases, the J end by 0 bases, with 4 bases between. CDR3: CATLSGNTIYF. The CDR3 coding sequence is TGTGCCACCCTCTCTGGAAACACCATATATTTT.

The rearrangement uses TRBV5-1 and TRBJ2-3, with a possible D match to TRBD2 (5 bases). Trimming stripped 0 bases from V and 2 bases from J, with 13 bases between. CDR1 and CDR2 (germline): SGHRS, YFSETQ. The CDR3 length is 16 residues. CDR3 bases: TGCGCCAGCAGCTTGGCCTGGACTGGACTCACAGATACGCAGTATTTT. This sequence encodes CASSLAWTGLTDTQYF.

The sample holds many counts of this clone. The chain couples TRBV3-1 to TRBJ2-5; 9 bases match TRBD2. The germline gives CDR1 LGHDT, CDR2 YNNKEL (reference sequence). This CDR3 spans 17 amino acids. The trim removed 1 base at V and 5 bases at J, leaving 11 bases unmatched. As DNA, the CDR3 is TGTGCCAGCAGCCAAGTTCTGGGGGTAGCGGGAGCGGAGACCCAGTACTTC. This translates into CASSQVLGVAGAETQYF.

This clone was found many times. V is TRBV20-1 and J is TRBJ2-3, with D unresolved. The V gene's germline CDR1 is DFQATT and CDR2 SNEGSKA (reference sequence). The CDR3 extends over 14 amino acids. Between the trimmed V and J ends, which lost 4 bases and 5 bases, there was a span of 16 bases. The CDR3 region has the DNA TGCAGTGCTACCCCTGGGGTTAGGATAGATACGCAGTATTTT. This codes for CSATPGVRIDTQYF.

This clone was counted a few times. This chain joins TRBV6-1 and TRBJ2-7, with D maybe TRBD2 (6 bases). The CDR3 totals 14 residues. With 7 bases removed from V and 1 base from J, the gap between germline ends came to 14 bases. CDR1 MNHNS and CDR2 SASEGT come from the germline V gene. The CDR3 bases are TGTGCCAGCATCATAAGCGGGTCTTCCTACGAGCAGTACTTC. Residues: CASIISGSSYEQYF.

This clone has a handful of counts. This chain uses TRBV28 with TRBJ1-2; D not certain. V was cut by 6 bases and J by 6 bases, with 14 bases left in between. CDR1 and CDR2 (germline): MDHEN, SYDVKM. The CDR3 is 13 amino acids. The CDR3 DNA is TGTGCCAGCAGACTTATTGGTGTTCATGGCTACACCTTC. It codes for CASRLIGVHGYTF.

This clone was counted at least ten times. Since a much larger clone is just one base distant, this may be a read error. The chain carries TRBV6-2 or TRBV6-3 and TRBJ2-1; D is ambiguous. Per germline, CDR1 MNHEY and CDR2 SVGEGT. This CDR3 is 14 amino acids long. The CDR3 reads CASSYSSGPNGQFF. The CDR3 DNA reads TGTGCCAGCAGTTACTCGTCCGGGCCCAATGGGCAGTTCTTC.

The chain has TRBV28 and TRBJ1-1; 7 nucleotides match TRBD1. CDR1 and CDR2 from the germline V gene are MDHEN and SYDVKM. This CDR3 is 12 amino acids long. The V gene end was trimmed by 5 bases and the J gene end by 12 bases; junction bases not matched to a gene: 9. CDR3 bases: TGTGCCAGCAGTCGTCCGACAGGGCTATCTTTCTTT. This encodes CASSRPTGLSFF.

This clone came up a few times. J is TRBJ1-2 and V is TRBV20-1; maybe TRBD1 (5 bases). Germline lookup yields CDR1 DFQATT and CDR2 SNEGSKA (reference sequence). The CDR3 contains 14 residues. Deletions cut 0 bases from V and 5 bases from J, with 13 bases between. The CDR3 DNA is TGCAGTGCTAGAGAGAGAGGGGCGCGATATGGCTACACCTTC. Translation: CSARERGARYGYTF.

The V and J genes are TRBV6-2 or TRBV6-3 and TRBJ2-1; perhaps TRBD1 as D (6 bases). Trimming shortened V by 0 bases and J by 6 bases, and 24 bases separated the two germline ends. The CDR3 has 19 amino acids. Germline-derived CDR1 and CDR2 are MNHEY and SVGEGT. The CDR3 reads CASSYSFSPLQGKANEQFF. The CDR3 DNA sequence: TGTGCCAGCAGTTACTCGTTCAGCCCACTACAGGGTAAGGCCAATGAGCAGTTCTTC.

Many counts were recorded for this clone. This sequence joins TRBV10-3 and TRBJ2-7; TRBD2 aligns across 10 bases. V gave up 6 bases and J gave up 2 bases; unmatched junction bases: 10. The germline gives CDR1 ENHRY, CDR2 SYGVKD. The CDR3 covers 16 residues. The CDR3 protein is CAIRRAGTSETYEQYF. The CDR3 DNA reads TGTGCCATCAGGAGAGCCGGGACTAGCGAAACCTACGAGCAGTACTTC.

Notes on this clone: Sequence at one end of the junction differs from germline and may be a read error. CDR3 sequence: CATSEDSNSPLNF. CDR3 in DNA: TGTGCCACCAGTGAGGACTCTAATTCACCCCTCAACTTT. The V gene is TRBV24-1, the J gene TRBJ1-6; D is undetermined. This CDR3 is 13 amino acids long. Germline CDR1 is KGHDR and CDR2 is SFDVKD.

CDR3 nucleotides: TGCAGTGCTAGAGACCTCCTTTGGGCAGGAGACTATGGCTACACCTTC. Residues: CSARDLLWAGDYGYTF. The chain recombines TRBV20-1 with TRBJ1-2; D remains ambiguous. The CDR3 spans 16 residues. V was trimmed by 0 bases and J by 3 bases, leaving 17 bases between them. CDR1 DFQATT and CDR2 SNEGSKA come from the germline V gene (reference sequence).

This clone was seen repeatedly, ten times or more. CDR3 nucleotide sequence: TGCAGCGTTGACTTTCTCCTTCATTTGTCCTACGAGCAGTACTTC. This translates into CSVDFLLHLSYEQYF. The rearrangement links TRBV29-1 to TRBJ2-7; D not resolved. This CDR3 has 15 amino acids. The germline V and J ends were trimmed by 3 bases and 1 base, with 16 bases remaining between them. The germline V gene has CDR1 SQVTM and CDR2 ANQGSEA.

The chain has TRBV9 and TRBJ2-2; D might be TRBD1 (5 bases). CDR3 length equals 14 residues. Germline assignment: CDR1 SGDLS and CDR2 YYNGEE. Trimming left V 3 bases short and J 8 bases short, with 14 bases between. The CDR3 protein is CASSEQDESGELFF. The CDR3 DNA is TGTGCCAGCAGCGAACAGGACGAGTCTGGGGAGCTGTTTTTT.

In nucleotides, the CDR3 is TGTGCCAGCAGGGTAGCGGGAGGGTACAATGAGCAGTTCTTC. This gives the protein CASRVAGGYNEQFF. The rearrangement uses TRBV2 and TRBJ2-1; 11 nucleotides agree with TRBD2. With V trimmed by 6 bases and J by 4 bases, 2 bases remained unmatched. The germline V gene has CDR1 SNHLY and CDR2 FYNNEI. The CDR3 is made up of 14 amino acids.

This clone appeared many times. The rearrangement uses TRBV18 and TRBJ2-4, with TRBD2 matching 7 bases. The CDR3 spans 14 residues. The junction had 1 base not matched to a gene; V was cut back by 2 bases and J by 3 bases. Germline V gene sequence: CDR1 KGHSH, CDR2 LQKENI. CDR3 residues: CASSPGGDKNIQYF. The CDR3 DNA follows: TGTGCCAGCTCACCAGGGGGGGACAAAAACATTCAGTACTTC. The full variable domain, rest sourced from reference TRBV18 and TRBJ2-4, is NAGVMQNPRHLVRRRGQEARLRCSPMKGHSHVYWYRQLPEEGLKFMVYLQKENIIDESGMPKERFSAEFPKEGPSILRIQQVVRGDSAAYFCASSPGGDKNIQYFGAGTRLSVL.

This clone appeared many times. The genes are TRBV2 and TRBJ2-3; D is uncertain. V was pared by 3 bases and J by 5 bases, with 3 bases between. The CDR3 length is 11 residues. Germline CDR1 is SNHLY and CDR2 is FYNNEI. The CDR3 sequence is CASSDRDTQYF. The CDR3 DNA reads TGTGCCAGCAGTGACCGAGATACGCAGTATTTT.

This clone came up many times. Given a much more abundant clone one base away, this may be a read error. The V gene is TRBV6-1, the J gene TRBJ1-3; D remains ambiguous. The CDR3 is 13 residues long. Germline V lookup: CDR1 MNHNS, CDR2 SASEGT. The germline V and J ends were trimmed by 2 bases and 10 bases, with 12 bases remaining between them. CDR3 coding DNA: TGTGCCAGCAGTGAACCCCACGGTTTAACCATATATTTT. This encodes CASSEPHGLTIYF.

This clone was counted many times. This rearrangement joins TRBV20-1 to TRBJ2-1, with 8 bases that match TRBD1. Germline V gives CDR1 DFQATT, CDR2 SNEGSKA (reference sequence). The CDR3 is 18 residues long. With V trimmed by 2 bases and J by 1 base, 13 bases remained unmatched. The chain's CDR3 is CSARPLGDRRGSYNEQFF. DNA for the CDR3: TGCAGTGCTAGACCCCTCGGGGACAGGAGGGGGTCCTACAATGAGCAGTTCTTC.

In this sample, this clone turned up many times. The chain has TRBV27 and TRBJ2-5; no definite D call. This CDR3 region has 14 residues. V was clipped by 3 bases and J by 7 bases, with 15 bases between them. The germline V gene encodes CDR1 MNHEY and CDR2 SMNVEV (reference sequence). The DNA of the CDR3 is TGTGCCAGCAGTTTTGGACCCCGGCATCTGACCCAGTACTTC. Translated, it gives CASSFGPRHLTQYF.